These 3 T cell receptor beta chains share one sample of origin, sequenced in a study of siplizumab effects on memory and regulatory T cells. TCRdb's copy holds only in-frame clones and misses some; the assay was immunoSEQ multiplex PCR. This table has some 100,000 clones, more than 95% appearing once. The sequenced sample consisted of naive CD4+ T cells sorted from blood. The receptors here all came from a human donor in good health.

The V gene is TRBV6-6, the J gene TRBJ2-7, with 8 bases matching TRBD2. V trimming: 0 bases; J trimming: 3 bases; junction bases outside the gene matches: 7. Germline CDR1 reads MNHNY; CDR2 reads SVGAGI (reference sequence). The CDR3 length is 16 residues. DNA for the CDR3: TGTGCCAGCAGTTACTCAGGGGCGGGGGGCCGCTACGAGCAGTACTTC. This codes for CASSYSGAGGRYEQYF.

CDR3 in DNA: TGCGCCAGCAGCCAAGCGGCCACTAGCATCGCCGGGGAGCTGTTTTTT. Amino acids: CASSQAATSIAGELFF. This chain links TRBV4-1 with TRBJ2-2; D might be TRBD2 (6 bases). Germline assignment: CDR1 MGHRA and CDR2 YSYEKL. The CDR3 contains 16 residues. V was pared by 1 base and J by 6 bases, with 15 bases between.

The chain has TRBV7-2 and TRBJ2-4, with D possibly TRBD2 on 5 matching bases. The ends were cut back, 1 base at V and 6 bases at J, with 7 bases in the middle. There are 13 residues in the CDR3. Germline values: CDR1 SGHTA, CDR2 FQGNSA. CDR3 protein: CASSLGGINIQYF. The CDR3 DNA sequence: TGTGCCAGCAGCTTAGGAGGGATAAACATTCAGTACTTC.